This is a list of T cell receptor beta chains from one sample in a study of blood T cell repertoires in COVID-19. Clones were sequenced by immunoSEQ multiplex PCR, and TCRdb holds only the in-frame ones, with some missing. The sample has a few hundred thousand clones; 70% to 85% are singletons. The sequenced sample was peripheral blood. The receptors were gathered from a woman of 80 years or more with acute or convalescent COVID-19. The CDR3 runs from the conserved cysteine through the conserved F or W. Each record gives: clone size, V gene, D gene, J gene, CDR3 length, CDR3 DNA, CDR3 protein. The D gene is left open where the match is weak. Expanded clones get a size class; other rows say once, few or many, or leave the size out.

clone_size: .; v_call: TRBV18; d_call: TRBD1; j_call: TRBJ1-5; cdr3_length: 15; cdr3_nt: TGTGCCAGCTCACCGGGACAGGGAAGCAATCAGCCCCAGCATTTT; cdr3_aa: CASSPGQGSNQPQHF
clone_size: .; v_call: TRBV2; d_call: .; j_call: TRBJ2-7; cdr3_length: 16; cdr3_nt: TGTGCCAGCACTGGAGTGGACTATTTACAGTCCAACGAGCAGTACTTC; cdr3_aa: CASTGVDYLQSNEQYF
clone_size: once; v_call: TRBV6-6; d_call: .; j_call: TRBJ1-1; cdr3_length: 15; cdr3_nt: TGTGCCGAAGGACCAGGGTCAGCTATGGAACCCTCGGCTTTCTTT; cdr3_aa: CAEGPGSAMEPSAFF
clone_size: few; v_call: TRBV7-3; d_call: .; j_call: TRBJ2-7; cdr3_length: 13; cdr3_nt: TGTGCCAGCAGCAGGGACACTGACTACGAGCAGTACTTC; cdr3_aa: CASSRDTDYEQYF
clone_size: .; v_call: TRBV7-8; d_call: .; j_call: TRBJ2-2; cdr3_length: 15; cdr3_nt: TGTGCCAGCAGCTTAGCGTCAGGGGTTGCCGGGGAGCTGTTTTTT; cdr3_aa: CASSLASGVAGELFF
clone_size: .; v_call: TRBV5-3; d_call: .; j_call: TRBJ1-3; cdr3_length: 15; cdr3_nt: TGTGCCAGAAGCGAACCCCCAGTTCCTGGAAACACCATATATTTT; cdr3_aa: CARSEPPVPGNTIYF
clone_size: .; v_call: TRBV5-1; d_call: TRBD2; j_call: TRBJ2-5; cdr3_length: 14; cdr3_nt: TGCGCCAGCAGCGCGGGGGGGCCCGTGGAGACCCAGTACTTC; cdr3_aa: CASSAGGPVETQYF
clone_size: .; v_call: TRBV7-9; d_call: TRBD1; j_call: TRBJ1-2; cdr3_length: 12; cdr3_nt: TGTGCCAGCAGAGGGACAGCCCATGGCTACACCTTC; cdr3_aa: CASRGTAHGYTF
clone_size: .; v_call: TRBV7-2; d_call: .; j_call: TRBJ2-7; cdr3_length: 14; cdr3_nt: TGTGCCAGCAGCTTACAACAGGCCACCTACGAGCAGTACTTC; cdr3_aa: CASSLQQATYEQYF
clone_size: .; v_call: TRBV6-5; d_call: .; j_call: TRBJ2-2; cdr3_length: 16; cdr3_nt: TGTGCCAGCAGTTTGATTGGGGGGATGAACACCGGGGAGCTGTTTTTT; cdr3_aa: CASSLIGGMNTGELFF
clone_size: once; v_call: TRBV18; d_call: .; j_call: TRBJ1-4; cdr3_length: 16; cdr3_nt: TGTGCCAGCTCACCTCAGGGGACCGCAACTAATGAAAAACTGTTTTTT; cdr3_aa: CASSPQGTATNEKLFF
clone_size: .; v_call: TRBV19; d_call: .; j_call: TRBJ1-4; cdr3_length: 15; cdr3_nt: TGTGCCAGTAGTACCTACAGGGATGCTAATGAAAAACTGTTTTTT; cdr3_aa: CASSTYRDANEKLFF
clone_size: .; v_call: TRBV6-5; d_call: TRBD1; j_call: TRBJ1-6; cdr3_length: 15; cdr3_nt: TGTGCCAGCAGTTACGGACAGGCTAGGAATTCACCCCTCCACTTT; cdr3_aa: CASSYGQARNSPLHF
clone_size: once; v_call: TRBV6-1; d_call: TRBD2; j_call: TRBJ2-3; cdr3_length: 18; cdr3_nt: TGTGCCAGCAGTGAATTGGGTACTAGCGGGGGTAGCACAGATACGCAGTATTTT; cdr3_aa: CASSELGTSGGSTDTQYF
clone_size: .; v_call: TRBV5-1; d_call: TRBD2; j_call: TRBJ2-3; cdr3_length: 16; cdr3_nt: TGCGCCAGCAGCAAAGCGGGGGGCCGTGGCACAGATACGCAGTATTTT; cdr3_aa: CASSKAGGRGTDTQYF
clone_size: .; v_call: TRBV12-3/TRBV12-4; d_call: .; j_call: TRBJ2-7; cdr3_length: 12; cdr3_nt: TGTGCCAGCAGTTTTGGACAGAACGAGCAGTACTTC; cdr3_aa: CASSFGQNEQYF
clone_size: .; v_call: TRBV7-9; d_call: TRBD1; j_call: TRBJ2-7; cdr3_length: 15; cdr3_nt: TGTGCCAGCAGCCACTCCGGGACAGGGAATTACGAGCAGTACTTC; cdr3_aa: CASSHSGTGNYEQYF
clone_size: .; v_call: TRBV2; d_call: .; j_call: TRBJ2-5; cdr3_length: 15; cdr3_nt: TGTGCCAGCAGGGAAGACTCTATTCGGGGAGAGACCCAGTACTTC; cdr3_aa: CASREDSIRGETQYF
clone_size: .; v_call: TRBV6-6; d_call: TRBD1; j_call: TRBJ2-7; cdr3_length: 14; cdr3_nt: TGTGCCAGCAGTTACCCGGGACAGTCCTACGAGCAGTACTTC; cdr3_aa: CASSYPGQSYEQYF
clone_size: .; v_call: TRBV11-3; d_call: TRBD2; j_call: TRBJ2-1; cdr3_length: 15; cdr3_nt: TGTGCCAGCAGCCCTTTAGCGGGGTCCTACAATGAGCAGTTCTTC; cdr3_aa: CASSPLAGSYNEQFF
clone_size: .; v_call: TRBV7-2; d_call: TRBD1; j_call: TRBJ2-3; cdr3_length: 15; cdr3_nt: TGTGCCAGCAGCTTACGACAGGGGGGGACAGATACGCAGTATTTT; cdr3_aa: CASSLRQGGTDTQYF
clone_size: .; v_call: TRBV19; d_call: TRBD1; j_call: TRBJ2-5; cdr3_length: 19; cdr3_nt: TGTGCCAGTAGTATAGCCGCAGTGGGGCGACAGGGGGCACGAGAGACCCAGTACTTC; cdr3_aa: CASSIAAVGRQGARETQYF
clone_size: .; v_call: TRBV24-1; d_call: TRBD1; j_call: TRBJ2-1; cdr3_length: 15; cdr3_nt: TGTGCCACCAGTGATGCGGCCAGGGGGTTCAATGAGCAGTTCTTC; cdr3_aa: CATSDAARGFNEQFF
clone_size: .; v_call: TRBV2; d_call: .; j_call: TRBJ1-5; cdr3_length: 12; cdr3_nt: TGTGCCAGCAGTGATGGAGGGCCCGATCTACATTTT; cdr3_aa: CASSDGGPDLHF
clone_size: few; v_call: TRBV19; d_call: TRBD2; j_call: TRBJ2-7; cdr3_length: 15; cdr3_nt: TGTGCCAGTAGGAAGAGTGCGGGACTAGCGCACGAGCAGTACTTC; cdr3_aa: CASRKSAGLAHEQYF
clone_size: few; v_call: TRBV2; d_call: .; j_call: TRBJ2-1; cdr3_length: 15; cdr3_nt: TGTGCCAGCAGCACCGATAGGGGCTCCTACAATGAGCAGTTCTTC; cdr3_aa: CASSTDRGSYNEQFF
clone_size: few; v_call: TRBV19; d_call: .; j_call: TRBJ2-4; cdr3_length: 17; cdr3_nt: TGTGCCAGTAGTATGGGACTGGCCCTGGGAGCCAAAAACATTCAGTACTTC; cdr3_aa: CASSMGLALGAKNIQYF
clone_size: once; v_call: TRBV12-5; d_call: .; j_call: TRBJ1-2; cdr3_length: 13; cdr3_nt: TGTGCTAGTGGTTCAGGGTCATATGATGGCTACACCTTC; cdr3_aa: CASGSGSYDGYTF
clone_size: few; v_call: TRBV5-1; d_call: .; j_call: TRBJ2-1; cdr3_length: 14; cdr3_nt: TGCGCCAGCAGCTCACTGACAGAAAGTGCGGAGCAGTTCTTC; cdr3_aa: CASSSLTESAEQFF
clone_size: .; v_call: TRBV11-1; d_call: .; j_call: TRBJ1-3; cdr3_length: 13; cdr3_nt: TGTGCCAGCAGCGGGAGTTCTGGAAACACCATATATTTT; cdr3_aa: CASSGSSGNTIYF
clone_size: .; v_call: TRBV5-5; d_call: TRBD1; j_call: TRBJ2-7; cdr3_length: 15; cdr3_nt: TGTGCCAGCAGCCTGACCCGGGACAGGGGCTACGAGCAGTACTTC; cdr3_aa: CASSLTRDRGYEQYF
clone_size: few; v_call: TRBV11-3; d_call: .; j_call: TRBJ1-1; cdr3_length: 15; cdr3_nt: TGTGCCAGCAGCTTAGGGGCAGGGCGGATGACTGAAGCTTTCTTT; cdr3_aa: CASSLGAGRMTEAFF
clone_size: few; v_call: TRBV9; d_call: .; j_call: TRBJ1-1; cdr3_length: 14; cdr3_nt: TGTGCCAGCAGCCGGGACATAGAGCACACTGAAGCTTTCTTT; cdr3_aa: CASSRDIEHTEAFF
clone_size: many; v_call: TRBV9; d_call: TRBD2; j_call: TRBJ2-1; cdr3_length: 16; cdr3_nt: TGTGCCAGCAGCGTAGACAGCGGGGGGACCGGCGGTGAGCAGTTCTTC; cdr3_aa: CASSVDSGGTGGEQFF
clone_size: many; v_call: TRBV30; d_call: .; j_call: TRBJ1-6; cdr3_length: 13; cdr3_nt: TGTGCCTGGAAAGAAGCTGGCGGTTCACCCCTCCACTTT; cdr3_aa: CAWKEAGGSPLHF
clone_size: .; v_call: TRBV6-2/TRBV6-3; d_call: .; j_call: TRBJ2-3; cdr3_length: 15; cdr3_nt: TGTGCCAGCAGTTCTGCGGGAACCGAGACAGATACGCAGTATTTT; cdr3_aa: CASSSAGTETDTQYF
clone_size: few; v_call: TRBV15; d_call: TRBD1; j_call: TRBJ2-5; cdr3_length: 15; cdr3_nt: TGTGCCACCAGCGGTTTTACAGGGGCGACGGAGACCCAGTACTTC; cdr3_aa: CATSGFTGATETQYF
clone_size: .; v_call: TRBV21-1; d_call: .; j_call: TRBJ1-6; cdr3_length: 15; cdr3_nt: TGTGCCAGCAGCAAAGAGGCAGGCTATAATTCACCCCTCCACTTT; cdr3_aa: CASSKEAGYNSPLHF
clone_size: few; v_call: TRBV29-1; d_call: .; j_call: TRBJ2-3; cdr3_length: 16; cdr3_nt: TGCAGCGTTGAAGATTGGACAGCCTTACTTGCAGATACGCAGTATTTT; cdr3_aa: CSVEDWTALLADTQYF
clone_size: once; v_call: TRBV19; d_call: .; j_call: TRBJ1-5; cdr3_length: 14; cdr3_nt: TGTGCCAGTTTCCAGGGTTATTTTGATCAGCCCCAGCATTTT; cdr3_aa: CASFQGYFDQPQHF